This T cell receptor beta chain was found in a study of blood T cells in healthy people across ages. Study observations and caveats: The recorded TCR beta diversity per million T cells decreased in a roughly linear manner with age. Possibly, changes in expanded clonotypes were confounded because donor CMV status was unknown.

CDR1 is MNHNS, CDR2 SASEGT, per germline. The CDR3 loop spans 13 amino acids. V lost 7 bases to trimming and J lost 4 bases, with 13 bases between them. Aged roughly 6 to 90, donors were systemically healthy Caucasians from Russia. As concerns this clonotype: Its antigen is not identified.

Using a J-beta primer mix together with a sample-barcoded 5' primer, a second PCR was run for roughly 7 to 12 cycles. TCRdb processed the 5' RACE reads anew with MiXCR; each CDR3 protein has one entry. The sample has hundreds of thousands of distinct CDR3 sequences, roughly two fifths seen once. The material sequenced was blood. This clonotype originated in a man older than 75 in good health. The V call is TRBV6-1, the J call TRBJ1-2; D is undetermined. Here the CDR3 reads CASNIRKTYGYTF. In DNA form, the CDR3 reads TGTGCCAGCAATATCAGGAAGACCTATGGCTACACCTTC.